These 30 T cell receptor beta chains came from one sample sequenced in a study of T cell responses to AZD1222 COVID-19 vaccine. TCRdb's copy holds only in-frame clones and misses some; the assay was immunoSEQ multiplex PCR. The profile covers about 160,000 clones, with approximately 90% appearing a single time and approximately 2% taken by the ten largest. This material consisted of peripheral blood, taken on day 0 of AZD1222 vaccination. These receptors were obtained from an adult in good health.

The sample holds one count of this clone. CDR3 loop: CASSVGVGNSPLHF. CDR3 DNA sequence: TGTGCCAGCAGCGTCGGCGTCGGTAATTCACCCCTCCACTTT. The rearrangement joins TRBV9 to TRBJ1-6, with D unclear. Deletions cut 2 bases from V and 6 bases from J, with 9 bases between. The CDR3 extends over 14 amino acids. Germline CDR1 is SGDLS and CDR2 is YYNGEE.

CDR3 loop: CATSKPGLLSDTQYF. CDR3 in DNA: TGTGCCACCAGCAAACCGGGACTACTCTCAGATACGCAGTATTTT. The chain recombines TRBV15 with TRBJ2-3; 7 nucleotides agree with TRBD2. The CDR3 spans 15 residues. After removal of 4 bases from V and 4 bases from J, the junction contained 8 bases not matched to a gene. Germline CDR1 and CDR2: LNHNV and YYDKDF (reference sequence).

The chain carries TRBV19 and TRBJ2-7; 7 nucleotides match TRBD1. The germline V gene has CDR1 LNHDA and CDR2 SQIVND (reference sequence). V gave up 3 bases and J gave up 5 bases; unmatched junction bases: 10. This CDR3 region has 15 residues. The CDR3 loop is CASSITGEQAHEQYF. The CDR3 nucleotides are TGTGCCAGTAGTATCACAGGGGAGCAAGCCCACGAGCAGTACTTC.

J is TRBJ2-7 and V is TRBV7-9; tentatively, D is TRBD1 or TRBD2 (6 bases each). CDR3 length equals 14 residues. Per the germline V gene, CDR1 is SEHNR and CDR2 is FQNEAQ (reference sequence). Trimming took 3 bases from V and 4 from J, leaving 13 bases between them. CDR3 region: CASSFFSGAYEQYF. CDR3 in DNA: TGTGCCAGCAGCTTTTTTTCGGGGGCTTACGAGCAGTACTTC.

This chain's CDR3 is CASSADEETQYF. Here the CDR3 DNA reads TGCGCCAGCAGTGCGGACGAAGAGACCCAGTACTTC. The chain combines TRBV10-1 with TRBJ2-5; no clear D gene. The CDR3 totals 12 residues. The germline V gene encodes CDR1 WNHNN and CDR2 SYGVQD (reference sequence). The V end lost 4 bases, the J end lost 3 bases, and 6 bases lay between the germline ends.

The chain has TRBV2 and TRBJ2-5; TRBD2 matches 12 bases. The length of the CDR3 is 15 residues. With V trimmed by 4 bases and J by 5 bases, 5 bases remained unmatched. Germline V gene sequence: CDR1 SNHLY, CDR2 FYNNEI. The CDR3: CASSVTSGGMETQYF. The CDR3 region has the DNA TGTGCCAGCAGTGTTACTAGCGGGGGGATGGAGACCCAGTACTTC. Complete variable domain (other parts from reference TRBV2 and TRBJ2-5): EPEVTQTPSHQVTQMGQEVILRCVPISNHLYFYWYRQILGQKVEFLVSFYNNEISEKSEIFDDQFSVERPDGSNFTLKIRSTKLEDSAMYFCASSVTSGGMETQYFGPGTRLLVL.

The chain carries TRBV4-3 and TRBJ2-3; 9 nucleotides line up with TRBD2. The CDR3 loop spans 16 amino acids. With V trimmed by 2 bases and J by 4 bases, 7 bases remained unmatched. Germline V gene lookup returns CDR1 LGHNA and CDR2 YSLEER. CDR3 sequence (DNA): TGCGCCAGCAGCCAACGGTCTAGCGGGGTTGCAGATACGCAGTATTTT. Translation: CASSQRSSGVADTQYF.

This clone was counted only a few times. The chain couples TRBV6-1 to TRBJ2-7; no clear D. Germline assignment: CDR1 MNHNS and CDR2 SASEGT. This CDR3 comprises 11 residues. V lost 3 bases to trimming and J lost 9 bases, with 9 bases between them. CDR3 coding DNA: TGTGCCAGCAGTGACCCCCCCTCGCAGTACTTC. It encodes CASSDPPSQYF.

The chain joins TRBV5-1 to TRBJ1-4; D is unclear. Trimming cost V 0 bases and J 2 bases, with 8 bases left between them. This CDR3 spans 15 amino acids. Germline assignment: CDR1 SGHRS and CDR2 YFSETQ. The CDR3 nucleotides are TGCGCCAGCAGCTTGGTGGGGTCCACTAATGAAAAACTGTTTTTT. This codes for CASSLVGSTNEKLFF.

The chain has TRBV9 and TRBJ1-2, with D hard to call. Germline lookup yields CDR1 SGDLS and CDR2 YYNGEE. Trimming took off 0 bases at V and 2 bases at J, with 11 bases between the two ends. This CDR3 spans 15 amino acids. CDR3 in DNA: TGTGCCAGCAGCGTAGACCCGGGATTAAACTATGGCTACACCTTC. It is translated as CASSVDPGLNYGYTF.

The rearrangement joins TRBV6-2 or TRBV6-3 to TRBJ1-2; unclear D gene. The germline V gene encodes CDR1 MNHEY and CDR2 SVGEGT. The CDR3 is 13 residues long. V was shortened by 2 bases and J by 0 bases, with 4 bases between the two germline ends. The CDR3 here is CASSYSPNYGYTF. CDR3 nucleotides: TGTGCCAGCAGTTACAGTCCTAACTATGGCTACACCTTC.

The chain carries TRBV7-9 and TRBJ2-7; D gene uncertain. Between the trimmed V and J ends, which lost 1 base and 2 bases, there was a span of 9 bases. The CDR3 totals 14 residues. From germline, CDR1 is SEHNR and CDR2 FQNEAQ (reference sequence). The CDR3 here is CASSLVSRPYEQYF. As DNA, the CDR3 is TGTGCCAGCAGCTTAGTATCTCGCCCCTACGAGCAGTACTTC.

The rearrangement uses TRBV27 and TRBJ1-5; D not resolved. V was trimmed by 4 bases and J by 5 bases, leaving 6 bases between them. Germline V gives CDR1 MNHEY, CDR2 SMNVEV (reference sequence). The CDR3 loop spans 12 amino acids. The CDR3, as DNA: TGTGCCAGCAGTTCCTTGGATCAGCCCCAGCATTTT. This sequence encodes CASSSLDQPQHF.

The rearrangement joins TRBV11-3 to TRBJ1-1; no clear D. The ends were cut back, 5 bases at V and 9 bases at J, with 16 bases in the middle. Germline CDR1 and CDR2: SGHNT and YENEEA. There are 13 residues in the CDR3. The DNA for the CDR3 is TGTGCCAGCAGCCCCGGAGCGGGCGGGCAAGCTTTCTTT. Amino acids: CASSPGAGGQAFF. The full variable domain, rest sourced from reference TRBV11-3 and TRBJ1-1, is EAGVVQSPRYKIIEKKQPVAFWCNPISGHNTLYWYLQNLGQGPELLIRYENEEAVDDSQLPKDRFSAERLKGVDSTLKIQPAELGDSAVYLCASSPGAGGQAFFGQGTRLTVV.

The rearrangement joins TRBV7-2 to TRBJ1-1; no clear D gene. Trimming shortened V by 6 bases and J by 4 bases, and 15 bases separated the two germline ends. The CDR3 covers 14 residues. Germline CDR1 SGHTA, CDR2 FQGNSA. The CDR3 region has the DNA TGTGCCAGCAGGCGCAGTAGGGATTCCACTGAAGCTTTCTTT. This codes for CASRRSRDSTEAFF.

This chain connects TRBV5-4 to TRBJ2-7, with TRBD2 matching over 8 bases. With V trimmed by 5 bases and J by 2 bases, 6 bases remained unmatched. The CDR3 is made up of 14 amino acids. Germline CDR1 is SGHNT and CDR2 is YYREEE (reference sequence). CDR3 region: CASRKRGSAYEQYF. Written as DNA, the CDR3 is TGTGCCAGCAGGAAGCGGGGGAGCGCCTACGAGCAGTACTTC.

The rearrangement joins TRBV6-5 to TRBJ2-7; maybe TRBD1 (6 bases). V was trimmed by 3 bases and J by 2 bases, leaving 17 bases between them. The CDR3 contains 16 residues. Germline CDR1 reads MNHEY; CDR2 reads SVGAGI. The CDR3 spells CASSYLTGTQPYEQYF. CDR3 in DNA: TGTGCCAGCAGTTATCTTACCGGGACACAGCCCTACGAGCAGTACTTC.

V usage is TRBV5-5 and J usage is TRBJ1-3; 7 positions match TRBD1. CDR1 and CDR2 (germline): SGHKS, YYEKEE (reference sequence). The CDR3 runs 16 residues. The V segment lost 2 bases and the J segment 1 base; nucleotides outside the gene matches: 6. The CDR3 DNA is TGTGCCAGCAGCTTCATCGCGACAGGGTCTGGAAACACCATATATTTT. Translated: CASSFIATGSGNTIYF. Drawing the rest from reference TRBV5-5 and TRBJ1-3, the complete variable domain is DAGVTQSPTHLIKTRGQQVTLRCSPISGHKSVSWYQQVLGQGPQFIFQYYEKEERGRGNFPDRFSARQFPNYSSELNVNALLLGDSALYLCASSFIATGSGNTIYFGEGSWLTVV.

CDR3 DNA sequence: TGTGCCAGCAGCTATAGCGGGAGCTACGAGCAGTACTTC. Its protein product is CASSYSGSYEQYF. V is TRBV27 and J is TRBJ2-7; TRBD2 matches 9 bases. The length of the CDR3 is 13 residues. V lost 6 bases, J lost 3 bases, and 3 bases stayed unmatched. Germline CDR1 and CDR2: MNHEY and SMNVEV (reference sequence).

The rearrangement links TRBV6-5 to TRBJ1-2; a possible D gene is TRBD1 (6 bases). Trimming pared 0 bases from V and 6 bases from J, leaving 17 bases between. The CDR3 has 16 residues. Germline V lookup: CDR1 MNHEY, CDR2 SVGAGI. This CDR3 reads CASSYSAPRGADGYTF. The CDR3 DNA reads as TGTGCCAGCAGTTACTCTGCACCCAGGGGAGCGGATGGCTACACCTTC.

The rearrangement joins TRBV29-1 to TRBJ1-1, with unresolved D. The CDR3 runs to 14 residues. In germline, CDR1 is SQVTM, CDR2 ANQGSEA. The V end lost 4 bases, the J end lost 0 bases, and 12 bases lay between the germline ends. The chain's CDR3 is CSVGARTMNTEAFF. CDR3 coding DNA: TGCAGCGTTGGGGCCAGAACCATGAACACTGAAGCTTTCTTT.

V is TRBV5-1 and J is TRBJ2-1; 7 positions agree with TRBD2. The CDR3 contains 15 residues. In germline, CDR1 is SGHRS, CDR2 YFSETQ. With 5 bases clipped from V and 5 bases from J, the junction kept 10 bases outside the gene matches. The CDR3 nucleotides read TGCGCCAGCAGACCCCAACTAGCGAGCAACAATGAGCAGTTCTTC. This gives the protein CASRPQLASNNEQFF.

This rearrangement joins TRBV7-8 to TRBJ2-3, with 7 bases identical to TRBD2. V trimming: 8 bases; J trimming: 4 bases; junction bases outside the gene matches: 3. CDR1 and CDR2 from the germline V gene are SGHVS and FQNEAQ. CDR3 length equals 12 residues. The CDR3 is CASPGGADTQYF. The CDR3 DNA reads as TGTGCCAGCCCGGGGGGTGCAGATACGCAGTATTTT.

J is TRBJ2-1 and V is TRBV27, with D unresolved. This CDR3 is 14 amino acids long. The ends were cut back, 5 bases at V and 4 bases at J, with 12 bases in the middle. Germline V gene data show CDR1 as MNHEY and CDR2 as SMNVEV (reference sequence). The CDR3: CASSAPTLYNEQFF. Written as DNA, the CDR3 is TGTGCCAGCAGTGCCCCGACCCTATACAATGAGCAGTTCTTC.

This clone was observed a handful of times. The rearrangement uses TRBV6-5 and TRBJ2-2; TRBD1 matches at 8 bases. This CDR3 is 16 amino acids long. V gave up 1 base and J gave up 4 bases; unmatched junction bases: 5. Germline V gives CDR1 MNHEY, CDR2 SVGAGI. The CDR3 nucleotides are TGTGCCAGCAGTTACTGGGCAGGGGGCGGCACCGGGGAGCTGTTTTTT. Translated, it gives CASSYWAGGGTGELFF.

The genes are TRBV19 and TRBJ2-7; D possibly matches TRBD1 or TRBD2 (5 bases each). The length of the CDR3 is 14 residues. CDR1 and CDR2 (germline): LNHDA, SQIVND (reference sequence). Trimming pared 6 bases from V and 5 bases from J, leaving 17 bases between. CDR3 residues: CASSDLGLGDEQYF. CDR3 DNA: TGTGCCAGTAGCGATTTGGGGCTGGGGGACGAGCAGTACTTC.

This chain joins TRBV19 and TRBJ1-2; D might be TRBD1 (5 bases). Germline CDR1 reads LNHDA; CDR2 reads SQIVND (reference sequence). V was trimmed by 7 bases and J by 3 bases, leaving 15 bases between them. The CDR3 totals 14 residues. CDR3 residues: CASTPRRGDYGYTF. In DNA form, the CDR3 reads TGTGCCAGTACCCCACGCCGGGGGGACTATGGCTACACCTTC.

The genes are TRBV6-4 and TRBJ1-2; 11 bases are shared with TRBD1. CDR1 MRHNA and CDR2 SNTAGT come from the germline V gene. With 4 bases clipped from V and 5 bases from J, the junction kept 9 bases outside the gene matches. The CDR3 is 16 amino acids. The CDR3 protein is CASSAGTGTGGYGYTF. In DNA, the CDR3 is TGTGCCAGCAGTGCCGGAACCGGGACAGGGGGTTATGGCTACACCTTC.

V and J are TRBV19 and TRBJ1-5, with D perhaps matching TRBD1 (5 bases). Trimming removed 7 bases at V and 4 bases at J, with 14 bases between. This CDR3 comprises 14 residues. The germline V gene encodes CDR1 LNHDA and CDR2 SQIVND (reference sequence). The CDR3 DNA reads TGTGCCAGTATGGGTCCTAGGGGTAATCAGCCCCAGCATTTT. Protein sequence: CASMGPRGNQPQHF.

This chain uses TRBV19 with TRBJ1-2; possible D gene TRBD1, 5 bases. Per germline, CDR1 LNHDA and CDR2 SQIVND (reference sequence). V was shortened by 5 bases and J by 6 bases, with 22 bases between the two germline ends. CDR3 length: 16 residues. The CDR3 DNA reads as TGTGCCAGTAGTTTAAGACCCCCCGGGAGGGGCGATGGCTACACCTTC. This translates into CASSLRPPGRGDGYTF. Combining the CDR3 with reference TRBV19 and TRBJ1-2 gives the whole variable domain DGGITQSPKYLFRKEGQNVTLSCEQNLNHDAMYWYRQDPGQGLRLIYYSQIVNDFQKGDIAEGYSVSREKKESFPLTVTSAQKNPTAFYLCASSLRPPGRGDGYTFGSGTRLTVV.